One sample yielded the 6 T cell receptor beta chains listed below, sequenced in a study of shared clonotypes between healthy human individuals. Measured with immunoSEQ multiplex PCR; TCRdb has only the in-frame clones, and not every one. This table holds about half a million clones, 70% to 80% found once. What was sequenced was PBMCs. Receptor source: a woman in her 40s in good health. Some clones in this sample may be carry-over from other donors' samples.

This sequence joins TRBV4-2 and TRBJ2-3, with D perhaps matching TRBD2 (7 bases). Trimming pared 4 bases from V and 4 bases from J, leaving 15 bases between. The CDR3 consists of 15 residues. Per germline, CDR1 LGHNA and CDR2 YNFKEQ. The CDR3 DNA reads TGTGCCAGCAGCCCTACTGGGGGGGGCGCAGATACGCAGTATTTT. It yields the protein CASSPTGGGADTQYF.

The chain joins TRBV5-1 to TRBJ2-7; 7 nucleotides match TRBD2. CDR1 is SGHRS and CDR2 is YFSETQ in the germline V gene. Losses at the gene ends were 2 bases for V and 6 bases for J; bases not matched to a gene: 8. The CDR3 spans 14 residues. The chain's CDR3 is CASSFTGGKSEQYF. Written as DNA, the CDR3 is TGCGCCAGCAGCTTTACGGGAGGTAAGAGCGAGCAGTACTTC.

The rearrangement links TRBV18 to TRBJ2-1; 7 bases agree with TRBD2. The germline V gene has CDR1 KGHSH and CDR2 LQKENI. Unmatched junction bases numbered 12, after V lost 6 bases and J lost 4 bases. The CDR3 loop spans 16 amino acids. CDR3 coding DNA: TGTGCCAGCTCCCCCGGCTCTAGCGGAGTTTACAATGAGCAGTTCTTC. Translating it yields CASSPGSSGVYNEQFF.

The chain combines TRBV29-1 with TRBJ2-3, with D unclear. The V and J ends lost 5 bases and 5 bases respectively, with 8 bases between them. Germline V gene data show CDR1 as SQVTM and CDR2 as ANQGSEA. This CDR3 is 11 amino acids long. The CDR3 DNA sequence: TGCAGCGTTCTCCTATTAGATACGCAGTATTTT. Translated: CSVLLLDTQYF.

The rearrangement uses TRBV4-3 and TRBJ2-3; D may match TRBD1 or TRBD2 (6 bases each). Trimming took off 1 base at V and 2 bases at J, with 16 bases between the two ends. The CDR3 extends over 17 amino acids. The germline V gene encodes CDR1 LGHNA and CDR2 YSLEER. CDR3 nucleotide sequence: TGCGCCAGCAGCCAAGCTAGAGGGGGGTGGAACACAGATACGCAGTATTTT. Translation: CASSQARGGWNTDTQYF.

Comment on this clone: This sample also contains other DNA sequences that code for the same CDR3. The chain links TRBV5-4 to TRBJ1-1; D might be TRBD1 (5 bases). This CDR3 spans 13 amino acids. Per germline, CDR1 SGHNT and CDR2 YYREEE (reference sequence). Trimming removed 2 bases from V and 1 base from J, with 6 bases in between. The CDR3 here is CASSFDRNTEAFF. The CDR3, as DNA: TGTGCCAGCAGCTTCGACAGGAACACTGAAGCTTTCTTT.